This is a list of T cell receptor beta chains from one sample in a study of blood T cell repertoires in COVID-19. Measured with immunoSEQ multiplex PCR; TCRdb has only the in-frame clones, and not every one. The sample has about 180,000 clones, about 84% seen once; the top ten hold about 5.7%. Sequencing used PBMCs or T cells enriched from blood (not recorded which). The receptor source for this set is a middle-aged woman with acute COVID-19. Both conserved end residues are part of each CDR3. A D gene is named only where the DNA matches it firmly. Clone size, where shown, is once, few, many, or a class for clones that have expanded.

CDR3nt	CDR3aa	j_gene	abundance	v_gene	d_gene
TGTGCCAGCAGCTTAGCGGCCAGGGGCACCTACGAGCAGTACTTC	CASSLAARGTYEQYF	TRBJ2-7	NA	TRBV7-9	NA
TGTGCCAGCAGCTTAGATGGAGCGGGAGGGGGAGAGACCCAGTACTTC	CASSLDGAGGGETQYF	TRBJ2-5	NA	TRBV11-2	TRBD2
TGTGCCATCAGTGAGTACGCCCCGGGCAATGAGCAGTTCTTC	CAISEYAPGNEQFF	TRBJ2-1	NA	TRBV10-3	NA
TGTGCCAGCAGTTTATCGGGACAGACTTTTCCCAGCTCCTATAATTCACCCCTCCACTTT	CASSLSGQTFPSSYNSPLHF	TRBJ1-6	NA	TRBV27	TRBD1
TGTGCCAGTACGGCGACAGGGGGCTCCTACGAGCAGTACTTC	CASTATGGSYEQYF	TRBJ2-7	NA	TRBV19	TRBD1
TGTGCCAGCAGTCCCCGCCAGGAACGGCAGGCTTTCTTT	CASSPRQERQAFF	TRBJ1-1	NA	TRBV6-5	NA
TGTGCCATCGGGCGGACTAGCGGGGTCGGAGAGACCCAGTACTTC	CAIGRTSGVGETQYF	TRBJ2-5	NA	TRBV10-3	TRBD2
TGTGCCAGCAGCCCGCTCCCGGGACAGGGGGGTGAGCAGTTCTTC	CASSPLPGQGGEQFF	TRBJ2-1	NA	TRBV3-1/TRBV3-2	TRBD1
TGTGCCAGCAGTTCACTCGTTTATGGGGCCAACGTCCTGACTTTC	CASSSLVYGANVLTF	TRBJ2-6	NA	TRBV9	NA
TGCGCCAGCAGCTCCTCACTGGGACAGGGGAGGGAGACCCAGTACTTC	CASSSSLGQGRETQYF	TRBJ2-5	NA	TRBV5-1	TRBD1
TGTGCCAGCTCACCAGGAATCGGGCAGGGGGGTGAAGCTTTCTTT	CASSPGIGQGGEAFF	TRBJ1-1	few	TRBV18	TRBD1
TGTGCCAGCAGCTCGGGACTGGGCAATCAGCCCCAGCATTTT	CASSSGLGNQPQHF	TRBJ1-5	NA	TRBV5-8	NA
TGTGCCAGCAGCCCAGACAGGGGGCATCAGCCCCAGCATTTT	CASSPDRGHQPQHF	TRBJ1-5	NA	TRBV7-9	TRBD1
TGTGCCAGCAGTTTACTGGACAGGGGGCGCACTGAAAAACTGTTTTTT	CASSLLDRGRTEKLFF	TRBJ1-4	NA	TRBV27	TRBD1
TGTGCCAGCAGCTTCGTGGGAGCCGCTGAAGCTTTCTTT	CASSFVGAAEAFF	TRBJ1-1	NA	TRBV5-4	NA
TGTGCCATCTCCCCTTCGGCGGGAGAAACCGGGGAGCTGTTTTTT	CAISPSAGETGELFF	TRBJ2-2	NA	TRBV10-3	TRBD2
TGTGCCAGCATCCACACGGGACTCAGGGACGGGGAGCTGTTTTTT	CASIHTGLRDGELFF	TRBJ2-2	NA	TRBV2	NA
TGTGCCAGCAGCCAACAGTTAGCGGCAACAGATACGCAGTATTTT	CASSQQLAATDTQYF	TRBJ2-3	many	TRBV14	NA
TGTGCCAGCAGGCTTCGGGAGGAACACTATGGCTACACCTTC	CASRLREEHYGYTF	TRBJ1-2	NA	TRBV6-6	NA
TGCGCCAGCAGCCCAAACGGGGTTCCGGGGACTGAAGCTTTCTTT	CASSPNGVPGTEAFF	TRBJ1-1	NA	TRBV5-1	NA
TGTGCCAGCAGTTTATGGGCTAGCGGGAACAGGGTGGATACGCAGTATTTT	CASSLWASGNRVDTQYF	TRBJ2-3	NA	TRBV27	TRBD2
TGTGCCAGCAAAACAACAGGGGCGGAAGGTTTGGGTCAGCCCCAGCATTTT	CASKTTGAEGLGQPQHF	TRBJ1-5	NA	TRBV28	TRBD1
TGCAGCGTCCATCCGGGACTAGCGGGAGCCTTTAATGAGCAGTTCTTC	CSVHPGLAGAFNEQFF	TRBJ2-1	NA	TRBV29-1	TRBD2
TGCGCCAGCAGCACAGGGGGCACCGGGGAGCTGTTTTTT	CASSTGGTGELFF	TRBJ2-2	once	TRBV5-1	TRBD1
TGTGCCAGCAGTCGGGACAGAGTGAACACTGAAGCTTTCTTT	CASSRDRVNTEAFF	TRBJ1-1	NA	TRBV2	TRBD1
TGTGCCAGCAGCTTAGGCAGGGGGCATTTCGGGGAGCTGTTTTTT	CASSLGRGHFGELFF	TRBJ2-2	NA	TRBV7-2	TRBD1
TGTGCCAGCAGCCCGTCGCTCGGCTCCTACAATGAGCAGTTCTTC	CASSPSLGSYNEQFF	TRBJ2-1	NA	TRBV9	NA
TGTGCCAGCAGCTCCCAGTTGCCCGCACACACAACAGATACGCAGTATTTT	CASSSQLPAHTTDTQYF	TRBJ2-3	NA	TRBV7-2	NA
TGTGCCAGCAGTAGTAGGACAGCCTCAAAAAATGAGCAGTTCTTC	CASSSRTASKNEQFF	TRBJ2-1	once	TRBV27	NA
TGTGCCAGCTCACTAGAGGGTCATGGCTACACCTTC	CASSLEGHGYTF	TRBJ1-2	few	TRBV18	NA
TGTGCCAGCTCAAGAGTAGGGGGGGAGTCCTACAATGAGCAGTTCTTC	CASSRVGGESYNEQFF	TRBJ2-1	NA	TRBV18	NA
TGTGCCAGCATAACGGGGGTAGTCGGCGATGAGCAGTTCTTC	CASITGVVGDEQFF	TRBJ2-1	NA	TRBV5-6	NA
TGTGCCAGCAGCCAAGATGGGACAGCCAACGTCCTGACTTTC	CASSQDGTANVLTF	TRBJ2-6	NA	TRBV3-1/TRBV3-2	NA
TGTGCCAGCAGTTTAATCCCCGGGTTCACTGAAGCTTTCTTT	CASSLIPGFTEAFF	TRBJ1-1	once	TRBV27	NA
TGTGCCAGCAGTGACTTGGCGGGAGGGCCCTACAATGAGCAGTTCTTC	CASSDLAGGPYNEQFF	TRBJ2-1	few	TRBV25-1	TRBD2
TGTGCCAGTTCAAGAGACTCTAACTATGGCTACACCTTC	CASSRDSNYGYTF	TRBJ1-2	NA	TRBV19	NA
TGTGCCAGTAGTATAGATTATCGGGTTAACACAGATACGCAGTATTTT	CASSIDYRVNTDTQYF	TRBJ2-3	few	TRBV19	NA
TGTGCCACCAGCAGAGATCTGCGGGAGACCCAGTACTTC	CATSRDLRETQYF	TRBJ2-5	NA	TRBV15	NA
TGTGCCAGTAGTACGGGACAAGGCACTGAAGCTTTCTTT	CASSTGQGTEAFF	TRBJ1-1	NA	TRBV19	NA
TGTGCCAGCAGCCCCTGGGGGCAGGGCTATAATTCACCCCTCCACTTT	CASSPWGQGYNSPLHF	TRBJ1-6	NA	TRBV3-1/TRBV3-2	NA
TGCGCCAGCAGCTTGGACGGGACTTTCTCTGGAAACACCATATATTTT	CASSLDGTFSGNTIYF	TRBJ1-3	NA	TRBV5-1	NA
TGCGCCAGCAGCGAACGGACAGGGGACCCTTTTCAGCCCCAGCATTTT	CASSERTGDPFQPQHF	TRBJ1-5	once	TRBV5-1	TRBD1
TGTGCCAGCCGGGGGGGCGCGGCAGCCTACACCTTC	CASRGGAAAYTF	TRBJ1-2	NA	TRBV7-9	NA
TGTGCCAGTAGCCAGATAGGGGGGGCTGAGATAAAGACCCAGTACTTC	CASSQIGGAEIKTQYF	TRBJ2-5	NA	TRBV19	NA
TGTGCCTGGAGTGTGGGAGTGGATGAGCAGTTCTTC	CAWSVGVDEQFF	TRBJ2-1	NA	TRBV30	NA